The clone carrying this T cell receptor (beta chain) was observed many times. Its specificity is not known. V was pared by 4 bases and J by 0 bases, with 2 bases of the junction left unmatched. From germline, CDR1 is MDHEN and CDR2 SYDVKM. There are 15 residues in the CDR3. Each patient went into thyroid surgery without having received any treatment. Original data processing: For papillary thyroid cancer, a distant-metastasis classifier was constructed from CDR3 differences observed across clinicopathological groups. TCRdb reanalyzed the PCR reads with MiXCR. The V and J calls come from TCRdb's annotation, not from the publication. Of some 30,000 clones in the sample, less than 14% were seen once. This sample was included in a study of metastatic and nonmetastatic thyroid tumors. About the study: Repertoire comparisons spanned blood and tumor or nodule tissue from malignant and benign thyroid patients.

General observations from the study: It was reportedly found that TCR beta diversity was significantly higher in malignant thyroid tumors than in benign nodules, a difference seen in both blood and tumor samples.

Sequenced input: blood. This rearrangement joins TRBV28 to TRBJ2-7; 11 bases agree with TRBD2. This sequence was found in a female donor with papillary thyroid cancer or a benign thyroid nodule (not recorded which). Some clones in this sample may be carry-over from other donors' samples. The CDR3 sequence: CASSSGTSGSYEQYF. The CDR3 DNA sequence: TGTGCCAGCAGTTCGGGGACTAGCGGCTCCTACGAGCAGTACTTC.